The clone carrying this TCR beta chain was detected only a few times. As yet, its antigen is unknown. Study-wide findings and caveats: Greatest tumor Treg TCR overlap was with tumor naive CD4+ cells. Whole repertoires were not studied in the larger cohort, only one V-J beta rearrangement. In terms of TCR gene usage, tumor memory CD4+ T cells clustered together with blood and lymph node memory CD4+ cells, as well as with lymph node naive CD4+ cells.

Full-length variable regions came from constant-region reverse primers plus semi-nested Nested Universal Primer A PCR. TCRdb processed the 5' RACE reads anew with MiXCR; each CDR3 protein has one entry. The table shows around 43,000 distinct CDR3 sequences, with 18% occurring only once. Per the germline V gene, CDR1 is MNHEY and CDR2 is SVGEGT. Trimming took off 6 bases at V and 4 bases at J, with 19 bases between the two ends. This CDR3 spans 16 amino acids. The receptor's source is a female donor with breast cancer. The sequenced sample was naive CD4+ T cells sorted from a lymph node. The subset here: naive CD4+ T cells, CD4+CD45RA+CD25-. This sequence joins TRBV6-2 or TRBV6-3 and TRBJ2-1; D perhaps matches TRBD1 (7 bases). CDR3: CASRGGSGTEYNEQFF. The CDR3 coding sequence is TGTGCCAGCAGGGGGGGCTCCGGGACAGAGTACAATGAGCAGTTCTTC.